The 24 T cell receptor beta chains below come from one sample, sequenced in a study of patients and donors after allogeneic stem cell transplantation. One entry per CDR3 protein, called by TCRdb with MiXCR from the RT-PCR reads. The sample includes some 880,000 distinct CDR3 sequences, approximately 19% seen only once; the top ten take around 6%. What was sequenced was blood, either unsorted or a sorted T cell fraction (not recorded which). The receptors were gathered from a human donor who was either an allogeneic HSCT recipient or a stem cell or donor lymphocyte infusion donor (not recorded which). It is not recorded whose cells these are; they may come from a transplant donor.

In its sample, this clonotype was seen a few times. DNA of the CDR3: TGTGCCAGCAGTTACACACTAGCGGGAACGTCGTACCGAGATGAGCAGTTCTTC. This codes for CASSYTLAGTSYRDEQFF. The chain joins TRBV6-2 or TRBV6-3 to TRBJ2-1; 10 nucleotides line up with TRBD2. With V trimmed by 2 bases and J by 8 bases, 15 bases remained unmatched. This CDR3 comprises 18 residues. Germline V gene sequence: CDR1 MNHEY, CDR2 SVGEGT.

The gene calls are TRBV5-1 and TRBJ2-5; D not certain. V lost 0 bases to trimming and J lost 4 bases, with 10 bases between them. Germline V gives CDR1 SGHRS, CDR2 YFSETQ. This CDR3 has 14 residues. CDR3 nucleotide sequence: TGCGCCAGCAGCTTGGCCGGGCAAATAGAGACCCAGTACTTC. This encodes CASSLAGQIETQYF.

V is TRBV20-1 and J is TRBJ1-5; no reliable D call. CDR3 size: 13 residues. Germline lookup yields CDR1 DFQATT and CDR2 SNEGSKA (reference sequence). The V and J ends lost 4 bases and 6 bases respectively, with 13 bases between them. In nucleotides, the CDR3 is TGCAGTGCTAAACTCTATGGATTTCAGCCCCAGCATTTT. As protein: CSAKLYGFQPQHF.

This chain joins TRBV12-3 or TRBV12-4 and TRBJ2-1, with 16 bases lining up with TRBD2. Germline trimming cut 5 bases from V and 14 bases from J; bases unmatched to any gene: 9. CDR3 length equals 15 residues. CDR3 in DNA: TGTGCCAGCAGTGAGGGACTAGCGGGAGGGCGTAGGGAGTTCTTC. This codes for CASSEGLAGGRREFF.

This clonotype came up many times. The CDR3 is CASSQGSGGLFHTDTQYF. The CDR3 DNA reads as TGCGCCAGCAGCCAAGGTAGCGGGGGCCTCTTTCACACAGATACGCAGTATTTT. The V and J genes are TRBV4-3 and TRBJ2-3, with 9 bases matching TRBD2. The germline gives CDR1 LGHNA, CDR2 YSLEER. This CDR3 is 18 amino acids long. Trimming removed 1 base from V and 2 bases from J; junction bases left unmatched: 10.

The chain links TRBV30 to TRBJ2-5; D gene ambiguous. Germline loops: CDR1 GTSNPN, CDR2 SVGIG (reference sequence). The CDR3 covers 12 residues. V dropped 0 bases and J dropped 4 bases, with 6 bases sitting between them. The CDR3, as DNA: TGTGCCTGGAGTGTTTGGGGAGAGACCCAGTACTTC. This codes for CAWSVWGETQYF.

This clonotype was observed a few times. This chain joins TRBV20-1 and TRBJ2-5; 9 nucleotides line up with TRBD2. J was trimmed by 5 bases and V by 3 bases; bases with no gene match: 13. The CDR3 contains 16 residues. Germline V gene sequence: CDR1 DFQATT, CDR2 SNEGSKA (reference sequence). The CDR3 region has the DNA TGCAGTGCTAGTACCCGGAGCGGGGGGCGGAGGGAGACCCAGTACTTC. It translates to CSASTRSGGRRETQYF.

This clonotype has a handful of counts. The chain recombines TRBV28 with TRBJ2-7, with 7 bases aligning to TRBD1. V trimming: 6 bases; J trimming: 6 bases; junction bases outside the gene matches: 11. This CDR3 has 14 amino acids. In germline, CDR1 is MDHEN, CDR2 SYDVKM. In DNA form, the CDR3 reads TGTGCCAGCAGGACCTCCGGGACAGTGGGCGAGCAGTACTTC. The encoded protein is CASRTSGTVGEQYF.

The rearrangement uses TRBV20-1 and TRBJ1-6; D unclear. V was cut by 7 bases and J by 10 bases, with 14 bases left in between. The CDR3 totals 12 residues. In germline, CDR1 is DFQATT, CDR2 SNEGSKA (reference sequence). This CDR3 is CSVWDATSPLHF. Written as DNA, the CDR3 is TGCAGTGTTTGGGATGCGACCTCACCCCTCCACTTT.

V is TRBV5-4 and J is TRBJ1-1; D not certain. Looked up from germline, CDR1 is SGHNT and CDR2 is YYREEE (reference sequence). The CDR3 totals 16 residues. Trimming left V 4 bases short and J 1 base short, with 17 bases between. This CDR3 is CASSVRVKPRNTEAFF. The CDR3 bases are TGTGCCAGCAGCGTCCGCGTTAAACCGAGGAACACTGAAGCTTTCTTT. Together with reference TRBV5-4 and TRBJ1-1, the CDR3 gives the full variable domain: ETGVTQSPTHLIKTRGQQVTLRCSSQSGHNTVSWYQQALGQGPQFIFQYYREEENGRGNFPPRFSGLQFPNYSSELNVNALELDDSALYLCASSVRVKPRNTEAFFGQGTRLTVV.

This clonotype was counted at least ten times. The chain couples TRBV12-3 or TRBV12-4 to TRBJ1-2; D unresolved. The germline V and J ends were trimmed by 5 bases and 6 bases, with 10 bases remaining between them. The CDR3 is 12 residues long. CDR3 region: CASSPDWDGYTF. DNA of the CDR3: TGTGCCAGCAGTCCTGACTGGGATGGCTACACCTTC.

This clonotype was observed many times. Relative to the germline gene, one junction end is altered; a read error may explain this. CDR3 region: CASSSLWTSGKNNEQFF. The CDR3, as DNA: TGCGCCAGCAGCTCCCTGTGGACTAGCGGGAAGAACAACGAGCAGTTCTTC. The chain combines TRBV5-1 with TRBJ2-1; 12 bases map to TRBD2. The CDR3 has 17 amino acids. CDR1 and CDR2 from the germline V gene are SGHRS and YFSETQ.

The genes are TRBV7-9 and TRBJ2-4, with D unclear. Germline assignment: CDR1 SEHNR and CDR2 FQNEAQ (reference sequence). The germline V and J ends were trimmed by 4 bases and 15 bases, with 13 bases remaining between them. This CDR3 is 11 amino acids long. The DNA of the CDR3 is TGTGCCAGCAGCTCCTCGTCTCGACCGTACTTC. Translation: CASSSSSRPYF.

The J gene is TRBJ2-3, the V gene TRBV28, with TRBD1 matching 7 bases. In germline, CDR1 is MDHEN, CDR2 SYDVKM. V was clipped by 6 bases and J by 5 bases; unmatched bases: 14. There are 16 residues in the CDR3. The CDR3 sequence: CASRYTTGSDLDTQYF. The CDR3 nucleotides read TGTGCCAGCAGATATACGACAGGGTCTGATCTAGATACGCAGTATTTT.

This clonotype was counted at least ten times. This chain connects TRBV27 to TRBJ2-7; possibly TRBD1 for D (5 bases). Germline CDR1 and CDR2: MNHEY and SMNVEV (reference sequence). The CDR3 is 13 residues long. V lost 9 bases, J lost 7 bases, and 19 bases lay in between. CDR3 sequence reads: CARPRTGAWEQYF. CDR3 DNA: TGTGCCAGACCCCGAACAGGCGCTTGGGAGCAGTACTTC.

The table lists this clonotype with a few counts. The V gene is TRBV4-3, the J gene TRBJ1-5; TRBD1 aligns across 7 bases. J lost 3 bases, V lost 0 bases, and 8 bases had no gene match. This CDR3 contains 17 residues. Germline V gives CDR1 LGHNA, CDR2 YSLEER. The CDR3 region has the DNA TGCGCCAGCAGCCAAGATCAGGGGGGGGCAAACAATCAGCCCCAGCATTTT. Translation: CASSQDQGGANNQPQHF.

In this sample, this clonotype turned up a few times. This rearrangement joins TRBV15 to TRBJ2-2; D may be TRBD2 (6 bases). CDR1 is LNHNV and CDR2 is YYDKDF in the germline V gene (reference sequence). The CDR3 runs 16 residues. Trimming removed 1 base from V and 2 bases from J, with 11 bases in between. CDR3 bases: TGTGCCACCAGCAGAGCCCCGGGAGAAAACACCGGGGAGCTGTTTTTT. This encodes CATSRAPGENTGELFF.

V and J are TRBV7-9 and TRBJ2-7; D may correspond to TRBD1 or TRBD2 (5 bases each). V dropped 5 bases and J dropped 1 base, with 15 bases sitting between them. Germline lookup yields CDR1 SEHNR and CDR2 FQNEAQ (reference sequence). CDR3 length equals 15 residues. CDR3 residues: CASSPFGAFSYEQYF. CDR3 coding DNA: TGTGCCAGCAGCCCGTTCGGGGCCTTTTCCTACGAGCAGTACTTC.

This clonotype was seen more than once but under ten times. V is TRBV7-2 and J is TRBJ1-1; no clear D. Between the trimmed V and J ends, which lost 3 bases and 4 bases, there was a span of 9 bases. In germline, CDR1 is SGHTA, CDR2 FQGNSA. The CDR3 loop spans 13 amino acids. CDR3 DNA: TGTGCCAGCAGCTTGCGCTCTACCACTGAAGCTTTCTTT. This translates into CASSLRSTTEAFF.

This clonotype has a handful of counts. The V gene is TRBV6-5, the J gene TRBJ1-5; D is unresolved. The germline V gene encodes CDR1 MNHEY and CDR2 SVGAGI. This CDR3 has 14 amino acids. V shed 4 bases and J shed 1 base, with 8 bases lying between them. Here the CDR3 reads CASSWAASNQPQHF. CDR3 DNA sequence: TGTGCCAGCAGTTGGGCTGCCAGCAATCAGCCCCAGCATTTT.

The chain couples TRBV6-1 to TRBJ2-7, with 7 bases aligning to TRBD1. In germline, CDR1 is MNHNS, CDR2 SASEGT. The CDR3 covers 14 residues. V lost 6 bases to trimming and J lost 5 bases; unmatched junction nucleotides: 10. The CDR3 nucleotides read TGTGCCAGCAGCCGACAGGGTCGGTTCAACGAGCAGTACTTC. It translates to CASSRQGRFNEQYF.

This clonotype was counted between two and nine times. The J gene is TRBJ1-2, the V gene TRBV29-1; D gene ambiguous. Germline V gives CDR1 SQVTM, CDR2 ANQGSEA. V lost 4 bases and J 8 bases, leaving 11 bases between the germline ends. The CDR3 is 11 amino acids. The CDR3 coding sequence is TGCAGCGTTGGTGCGGGTGGGGGCTACACCTTC. It codes for CSVGAGGGYTF.

J is TRBJ2-7 and V is TRBV6-5; D is unclear. Between the trimmed V and J ends, which lost 0 bases and 3 bases, there was a span of 9 bases. The germline V gene has CDR1 MNHEY and CDR2 SVGAGI. This CDR3 contains 14 residues. CDR3 DNA: TGTGCCAGCAGTTACTCGCAGGCGAACTACGAGCAGTACTTC. This codes for CASSYSQANYEQYF.

The rearrangement joins TRBV9 to TRBJ2-3; 14 bases map to TRBD2. CDR1 SGDLS and CDR2 YYNGEE come from the germline V gene. J gave up 6 bases and V 3 bases, and 6 bases lay outside the gene matches. The CDR3 consists of 16 residues. CDR3 sequence reads: CASSAGTSGGRDTQYF. CDR3 nucleotide sequence: TGTGCCAGCAGCGCCGGGACTAGCGGGGGAAGGGATACGCAGTATTTT.